One sample yielded the 28 T cell receptor beta chains listed below, sequenced in a study of glioma-infiltrating T cells. Amplification of TCR alpha and beta CDR3 regions from RNA used iRepertoire nested multiplex PCR. TCRdb recomputed calls from the multiplex PCR reads with MiXCR, one row per CDR3 protein. Of more than 350,000 distinct CDR3 sequences in the sample, about two fifths were seen once. Sequenced sample: glioma tissue, nonneoplastic brain tissue, or PBMCs (not recorded which). The receptors stem from a human donor with low-grade glioma or glioblastoma, undergoing nonglioma brain surgery, or in good health (not recorded which).

This clonotype was picked up many times. The chain couples TRBV27 to TRBJ2-1, with D possibly matching TRBD1 (5 bases). This CDR3 contains 14 residues. V lost 3 bases, J lost 6 bases, and 12 bases lay in between. CDR1 MNHEY and CDR2 SMNVEV come from the germline V gene (reference sequence). CDR3 sequence (DNA): TGTGCCAGCAGTTTGGCCCTAAGGGGCAATGAGCAGTTCTTC. Protein: CASSLALRGNEQFF.

This clonotype came up many times. The rearrangement uses TRBV25-1 and TRBJ1-1; D remains unclear. The V and J ends lost 0 bases and 0 bases respectively, with 11 bases between them. The CDR3 consists of 16 residues. In germline, CDR1 is MGHDK, CDR2 SYGVNS. CDR3 nucleotide sequence: TGTGCCAGCAGTGAATATGGCCGGGAGCTGAACACTGAAGCTTTCTTT. Its protein product is CASSEYGRELNTEAFF.

CDR3 in DNA: TGTGCCAGCAGTTGGACAGGGGTCAAGCAGTACTTC. Encoded protein: CASSWTGVKQYF. The gene calls are TRBV28 and TRBJ2-7; 9 nucleotides agree with TRBD1. The J segment lost 8 bases and the V segment lost 4 bases, leaving 3 bases of the junction unmatched. Germline values: CDR1 MDHEN, CDR2 SYDVKM. This CDR3 has 12 residues.

This clonotype was seen more than once but under ten times. At one boundary the junction diverges from the germline segment, which might be a read error. The chain couples TRBV5-6 to TRBJ2-1, with 9 bases fitting TRBD2. Germline V gene data show CDR1 as SGHDT and CDR2 as YYEEEE. This CDR3 has 12 residues. In DNA, the CDR3 is TGCGCCAGCAGACGGACTAGCGATGAGCAGTTCTTC. Amino acids: CASRRTSDEQFF.

This clonotype was seen a handful of times. The rearrangement joins TRBV7-9 to TRBJ1-2; D call uncertain. Germline CDR1 is SEHNR and CDR2 is FQNEAQ (reference sequence). The CDR3 runs to 15 residues. Trimming removed 5 bases at V and 4 bases at J, with 17 bases between. The CDR3 DNA sequence: TGTGCCAGCAGCCCTTACGTTCAGACGTCCTATGGCTACACCTTC. This translates into CASSPYVQTSYGYTF.

The chain is built from TRBV5-5 and TRBJ2-1; 12 bases match TRBD2. Trimming cost V 3 bases and J 9 bases; bases outside gene matches: 7. This CDR3 is 15 amino acids long. Germline-derived CDR1 and CDR2 are SGHKS and YYEKEE (reference sequence). CDR3 protein: CASSSLAGGDSEQFF. CDR3 nucleotide sequence: TGTGCCAGCAGCTCCCTAGCGGGAGGGGATTCTGAGCAGTTCTTC.

Of note for this clonotype: One junction end disagrees with the germline gene, perhaps due to a read error. This chain uses TRBV20-1 with TRBJ2-1; the match to TRBD2 covers 10 bases. Germline V CDR1 and CDR2: DFQATT, SNEGSKA (reference sequence). The CDR3 is made up of 18 amino acids. The CDR3 DNA reads as TGCGGTGCTAGAGATATATTTTCTAGCGGGAGCTCCTACAATGAGCAGTTCTTC. Amino acids: CGARDIFSSGSSYNEQFF.

This clonotype was counted at least ten times. V usage is TRBV28 and J usage is TRBJ2-3; D not resolved. Germline lookup yields CDR1 MDHEN and CDR2 SYDVKM. V lost 4 bases to trimming and J lost 2 bases, with 10 bases between them. The CDR3 runs 14 residues. CDR3 DNA sequence: TGTGCCAGCAGTTCCCCCTCCATCACAGATACGCAGTATTTT. This encodes CASSSPSITDTQYF.

The chain links TRBV3-1 to TRBJ1-5; TRBD1 might be the D (5 bases). The length of the CDR3 is 13 residues. Germline V gives CDR1 LGHDT, CDR2 YNNKEL (reference sequence). Trimming stripped 1 base from V and 9 bases from J, with 10 bases between. This CDR3 is CASSQARDGPQHF. The CDR3 DNA is TGTGCCAGCAGCCAAGCGAGGGACGGGCCCCAGCATTTT.

This clonotype came up once. This could be a read error, since a much larger clone is one nucleotide away. The chain uses TRBV6-2 or TRBV6-3 and TRBJ2-5, with D tentatively TRBD2 (6 bases). Germline CDR1 MNHEY, CDR2 SVGEGT. Deletions cut 5 bases from V and 10 bases from J, with 17 bases between. The CDR3 extends over 13 amino acids. As DNA, the CDR3 is TGTGCCAGCAGTGGTGTGAAAGGAGGGAGCCAGTACTTC. Its protein is CASSGVKGGSQYF.

Ten or more counts support this clonotype. This chain uses TRBV7-2 with TRBJ2-3, with D perhaps given as TRBD1 or TRBD2 (6 bases each). In germline, CDR1 is SGHTA, CDR2 FQGNSA. Trimming shortened V by 3 bases and J by 0 bases, and 10 bases separated the two germline ends. The CDR3 loop spans 15 amino acids. This chain's CDR3 is CASSFGGRSTDTQYF. CDR3 sequence (DNA): TGTGCCAGCAGCTTTGGGGGGCGAAGCACAGATACGCAGTATTTT.

The chain has TRBV28 and TRBJ2-7; tentative D call: TRBD1 (5 bases). This CDR3 contains 14 residues. The germline CDR1 and CDR2 sequences are MDHEN and SYDVKM. V gave up 5 bases and J gave up 2 bases, with 13 bases separating them. The CDR3 sequence is CASSIGALTYEQYF. The CDR3 region has the DNA TGTGCCAGCAGTATAGGGGCCCTGACCTACGAGCAGTACTTC.

This clonotype came up a few times. J is TRBJ2-5 and V is TRBV25-1; no clear D gene. The CDR3 is 16 residues long. Germline assignment: CDR1 MGHDK and CDR2 SYGVNS. V was trimmed by 5 bases and J by 3 bases, leaving 19 bases between them. CDR3 DNA: TGTGCCAGCAGTCCGAAGACAATGGGTTACAAAGAGACCCAGTACTTC. This gives the protein CASSPKTMGYKETQYF.

The sample holds a few counts of this clonotype. The rearrangement uses TRBV4-1 and TRBJ2-7, with TRBD1 matching 8 bases. Germline values: CDR1 MGHRA, CDR2 YSYEKL. The CDR3 contains 17 residues. V shed 3 bases, J shed 3 bases, and the junction held 13 bases outside the gene matches. The CDR3: CASSQGPGRTGIYEQYF. For the CDR3, the DNA is TGCGCCAGCAGCCAGGGCCCAGGAAGGACAGGGATCTACGAGCAGTACTTC.

This clonotype was seen more than once but under ten times. This chain uses TRBV5-1 with TRBJ2-2; TRBD2 agrees at 8 bases. CDR3 length: 16 amino acids. Germline-derived CDR1 and CDR2 are SGHRS and YFSETQ. The junction had 2 bases not matched to a gene; V was cut back by 0 bases and J by 1 base. CDR3 protein: CASSLESGRNTGELFF. The CDR3 coding sequence is TGCGCCAGCAGCTTGGAGAGCGGGAGGAACACCGGGGAGCTGTTTTTT.

This clonotype appeared many times. The chain couples TRBV20-1 to TRBJ1-2; tentative D call: TRBD1 (6 bases). CDR1 and CDR2 from the germline V gene are DFQATT and SNEGSKA (reference sequence). This CDR3 region has 15 residues. The V gene lost 0 bases and the J gene lost 10 bases, with 21 bases spanning the gap. DNA of the CDR3: TGCAGTGCTAGAGACCCACTAAGGGGGGTAGTTGACTACACCTTC. Residues: CSARDPLRGVVDYTF.

The chain carries TRBV7-9 and TRBJ2-3; 10 nucleotides line up with TRBD1. The length of the CDR3 is 17 residues. The V and J ends lost 6 bases and 3 bases, in that order; junction bases with no gene match: 12. From germline, CDR1 is SEHNR and CDR2 FQNEAQ (reference sequence). This CDR3 reads CASRTSRPGQGTDTQYF. The CDR3 DNA is TGTGCCAGCAGAACTTCCCGTCCGGGACAGGGGACAGATACGCAGTATTTT. Supplemented by reference TRBV7-9 and TRBJ2-3, the full variable domain reads DTGVSQNPRHKITKRGQNVTFRCDPISEHNRLYWYRQTLGQGPEFLTYFQNEAQLEKSRLLSDRFSAERPKGSFSTLEIQRTEQGDSAMYLCASRTSRPGQGTDTQYFGPGTRLTVL.

This clonotype has just one count. This may arise from a read error, as a much more abundant clone is one base away. The V gene is TRBV28, the J gene TRBJ1-4; 10 nucleotides align to TRBD1. CDR1 is MDHEN, CDR2 SYDVKM, per germline. CDR3 size: 15 residues. The CDR3 sequence: CASRGQGVANGKLFF. The CDR3, as DNA: TGTGCCAGCCGAGGACAGGGGGTGGCTAATGGAAAACTGTTTTTT.

The CDR3 is CASSVTSGRFDTGELFF. As DNA, the CDR3 is TGTGCCAGCAGCGTGACTAGCGGGAGGTTTGACACCGGGGAGCTGTTTTTT. The chain recombines TRBV2 with TRBJ2-2; 13 bases map to TRBD2. After removal of 6 bases from V and 3 bases from J, the junction contained 7 bases not matched to a gene. From germline, CDR1 is SNHLY and CDR2 FYNNEI. This CDR3 has 17 amino acids.

This clonotype was detected ten times or more. The rearrangement joins TRBV6-2 or TRBV6-3 to TRBJ2-1; 9 nucleotides match TRBD1. V lost 6 bases and J lost 15; bases outside the gene matches: 6. Germline V gene sequence: CDR1 MNHEY, CDR2 SVGEGT. The CDR3 runs to 11 residues. The DNA of the CDR3 is TGTGCCAGCAGCCTGGGGACAGGGCTGTTCTTC. Translating it yields CASSLGTGLFF.

V is TRBV20-1 and J is TRBJ2-7; perhaps TRBD2 as D (5 bases). This CDR3 region has 14 residues. Germline assignment: CDR1 DFQATT and CDR2 SNEGSKA (reference sequence). The V gene lost 6 bases and the J gene lost 2 bases, with 17 bases spanning the gap. CDR3: CSARPGIDTYEQYF. The CDR3 bases are TGCAGTGCGCGTCCGGGAATAGACACCTACGAGCAGTACTTC.

This clonotype has a single count. A much larger clonotype is one base distant, so this may be a read error. The chain carries TRBV28 and TRBJ2-7, with D maybe TRBD1 (6 bases). This CDR3 contains 14 residues. Germline V CDR1 and CDR2: MDHEN, SYDVKM. CDR3 in amino acids: CTSSFVQGTYEQYF. In nucleotides, the CDR3 is TGTACCAGCAGTTTTGTGCAGGGGACCTACGAGCAGTACTTC.

In the case of this clonotype: This could be a read error, since a much larger clone is one nucleotide away. The V gene is TRBV27, the J gene TRBJ2-1, with D tentatively TRBD2 (6 bases). V lost 6 bases to trimming and J lost 3 bases, with 15 bases between them. This CDR3 has 15 amino acids. Germline V gene sequence: CDR1 MNHEY, CDR2 SMNVEV (reference sequence). As DNA, the CDR3 is TGTGCCAGCAGCCGAGGGACTGGCGGCTACAATGAGCAGTTCTTC. Translated, it gives CASSRGTGGYNEQFF.

Worth noting for this clonotype: This may be a read error: a much more frequent sequence differs by one nucleotide. The chain uses TRBV27 and TRBJ2-7, with 7 bases lining up with TRBD1. In germline, CDR1 is MNHEY, CDR2 SMNVEV (reference sequence). CDR3 length: 13 residues. V was clipped by 6 bases and J by 6 bases; unmatched bases: 8. The CDR3: CASSAIQGSEQYF. CDR3 bases: TGTGCCAGCAGCGCCATACAGGGGTCCGAGCAGTACTTC.

The chain uses TRBV29-1 and TRBJ1-1; the D is unclear. The V end was cut by 7 bases, the J end by 0 bases, with 12 bases between. The CDR3 totals 13 residues. Germline-derived CDR1 and CDR2 are SQVTM and ANQGSEA. This CDR3 is CSAVRYLNTEAFF. DNA for the CDR3: TGCAGCGCTGTTCGGTACTTGAACACTGAAGCTTTCTTT.

To note about this clonotype: Mismatch with germline at one junction end may stem from a read error. The gene calls are TRBV6-1 and TRBJ1-4, with D perhaps TRBD1 (5 bases). The CDR3 loop spans 13 amino acids. Germline V CDR1 and CDR2: MNHNS, SASEGT. CDR3 region: CASERTTNEKPFF. In nucleotides, the CDR3 is TGTGCCAGCGAGAGGACAACTAATGAAAAACCGTTTTTT.

This clonotype was recorded many times. The chain employs TRBV7-6 and TRBJ2-7, with a weak D call TRBD1 (7 bases). Germline V gene data show CDR1 as SGHVS and CDR2 as FNYEAQ. V lost 4 bases and J 0 bases, leaving 10 bases between the germline ends. The length of the CDR3 is 14 residues. CDR3 protein: CASSWGDSSYEQYF. For the CDR3, the DNA is TGTGCCAGCAGCTGGGGGGACAGCTCCTACGAGCAGTACTTC.

This clonotype showed up many times. The rearrangement links TRBV27 to TRBJ2-1, with D uncertain. The CDR3 runs to 16 residues. CDR1 and CDR2 (germline): MNHEY, SMNVEV (reference sequence). V lost 2 bases to trimming and J lost 8 bases, with 19 bases between them. The DNA of the CDR3 is TGTGCCAGCAGTTTACTAGGCCCGATAAGTCAGGATGAGCAGTTCTTC. Encoded protein: CASSLLGPISQDEQFF.